Below, one T cell receptor (beta chain) is given with its context. No antigen is known for it. Sequence at one end of the junction differs from germline and may be a read error. This sample was included in a study of tumor and adjacent non-tumor tissue in lung cancer listed by TCRdb under 2018. The study in broad terms: Of the cohort, over 9 patients had adenocarcinoma, 2 had squamous cell carcinoma and 1 had small cell lung cancer. The roughly 15 enrolled patients, of whom roughly 10 were men and 5 were women, were aged 31 to 76 years and were diagnosed with TNM stage I to III disease. Bulk TCRbeta repertoires were compared between lung tumor tissue and matched distant non-tumor lung tissue obtained from 15 or so lung cancer patients. Sequencing produced roughly 130 million productive TCRbeta reads in total, an average of around 4.2 million reads per sample. For each patient, one tumor sample and one normal lung sample were taken, giving 25 to 30 paired specimens that underwent TCRbeta CDR3 sequencing. Paper-wide results and their limitations: Neither the sequencing platform nor unique molecular identifiers are mentioned in the methods. The top 100 clones accounted for a significantly larger cumulative portion of the repertoire in normal lung than in tumor tissue. The cohort had only about 14 patients, and the authors noted that larger samples and more detailed clinical data are needed. Peripheral blood was not sequenced, so blood TCRbeta repertoires in these lung cancer patients were not examined. TCR diversity was significantly higher in younger patients, and higher tumor TCR diversity was associated with shorter overall and disease-free survival. Tumor tissue showed significantly higher TCR diversity (inverse Simpson) than normal lung tissue, at about 400 vs 150 (P = 0.0075, Mann-Whitney U test).

The germline V gene provides CDR1 MNHEY and CDR2 SVGAGI. The CDR3 sequence holds 17 residues, the cysteine and phenylalanine included. Only CDR3 DNA is held: 51 bases, read in frame from base 1. The library was prepared using multiplex PCR. The listed sequencing device is Illumina HiSeq 2500. TCRbeta libraries were constructed through three rounds of nested PCR with primers (Table S4) according to protocols adapted from ARM-PCR. Before sequencing, PCR products of 200-500 bp were cut from the gel and purified using the QIAquick gel extraction kit. Processing in the source paper ran as follows. Trimmomatic was used to clean the reads, FLASH merged the cleaned reads into complete CDR3 sequences, and MiTCR assigned the sequences to V(D)J germline segments. VDJtools was used to compute clonal diversity as the inverse Simpson's index. A read counted as productive if the sequence was in-frame and lacked a premature stop codon. Clones were called with MiXCR by TCRdb after fastp trimmed the public reads at Q25, and only in-frame beta chains were retained. Each CDR3 protein appears once, grouped with its most common genes and DNA. The V and J calls here are based on TCRdb, not the publication. The sample table records about 120,000 distinct CDR3 sequences; approximately 87% of these occur just once. The ten largest clonotypes hold 22% of the sample.

Bulk unsorted tissue served as the source for RNA extraction, and RNA quality was assessed using a NanoDrop ND-1000 and an Agilent 2100. Newly diagnosed lung cancer patients without prior chemotherapy who had been admitted for thoracic surgery in China between August and November 2014 were enrolled as donors. The study excluded patients who had received radiotherapy or chemotherapy before or who had another cancer at the same time. Pieces of surgical tissue measuring about 1-2.1 cm3 were kept in RNAlater solution and held at -80 degrees C until needed. Sample: lung tumor tissue. This sequence originates from an older man with non-small cell lung cancer. This chain joins TRBV6-5 to TRBJ2-7; the D gene assignment is perhaps TRBD1 or TRBD2, with each matching 6 bases. In nucleotides, the sequence is TGTACCAGCATGCGACTAGACGGCGGGACAAGCTCCTACGAGCATTACTTC. The resulting protein is CTSMRLDGGTSSYEHYF.